This T cell receptor (beta chain) was sequenced during a study of cytomegalovirus exposure and HLA in healthy donors. Study information: Caucasian-associated ancestry cluster membership applied to around 76% of about 370 genotyped donors.

Germline V gives CDR1 SGHRS, CDR2 YFSETQ. The CDR3 contains 15 residues. Between the trimmed V and J ends, which lost 4 bases and 1 base, there was a span of 12 bases. The PCR made use of 60 Vbeta and 13 Jbeta primers. Clones were read by immunoSEQ multiplex PCR, and TCRdb kept only the in-frame ones, dropping some. The data hold roughly 120,000 clones, with about four fifths observed a single time. This sequence joins TRBV5-1 and TRBJ2-1; no definite D call. Sequencing was performed on PBMCs. This TCR came from a man aged 18 to 35 in good health and CMV-seronegative. The CDR3 DNA sequence: TGCGCCAGCAGCCCCACGGGTCAATCCTACAATGAGCAGTTCTTC. This encodes CASSPTGQSYNEQFF.